This TCR beta chain was identified in a study of somatic mutations in cytotoxic T cells in rheumatoid arthritis. Using immunoSEQ multiplex PCR, the repertoire was profiled, and TCRdb retains in-frame clones only, with some absent. The sample carries roughly 25,000 clones, roughly 74% recorded once. Germline V CDR1 and CDR2: MDHEN, SYDVKM. Trimming at V came to 6 bases and at J to 0 bases, leaving 7 bases not matched to a gene. The CDR3 extends over 16 amino acids. This clone was seen only once. Its antigen is undetermined. CD4+ cells and CD8+ cells were each obtained through positive magnetic bead selection, and their purity was assessed by flow cytometry. General study points: CD8+ T cells showed clonality that did not differ significantly between patients with rheumatoid arthritis and age-matched healthy controls. Over 20% of CD8+ cells belonged to the largest CD8+ clone in about an eighth of the 65 patients. Rising age went with increasing CD8+ clonality in rheumatoid arthritis patients; healthy controls showed no such increase.

The TCR originated in a woman aged 18-29 years in good health. Sequencing was performed on CD8+ T cells sorted from blood. This sequence joins TRBV28 and TRBJ2-1; 8 nucleotides align to TRBD2. The CDR3, as DNA: TGTGCCAGCAGGATTAAGCGGGGGAGCTCCTACAATGAGCAGTTCTTC. Its translation: CASRIKRGSSYNEQFF. Together with reference TRBV28 and TRBJ2-1, the CDR3 gives the full variable domain: DVKVTQSSRYLVKRTGEKVFLECVQDMDHENMFWYRQDPGLGLRLIYFSYDVKMKEKGDIPEGYSVSREKKERFSLILESASTNQTSMYLCASRIKRGSSYNEQFFGPGTRLTVL.